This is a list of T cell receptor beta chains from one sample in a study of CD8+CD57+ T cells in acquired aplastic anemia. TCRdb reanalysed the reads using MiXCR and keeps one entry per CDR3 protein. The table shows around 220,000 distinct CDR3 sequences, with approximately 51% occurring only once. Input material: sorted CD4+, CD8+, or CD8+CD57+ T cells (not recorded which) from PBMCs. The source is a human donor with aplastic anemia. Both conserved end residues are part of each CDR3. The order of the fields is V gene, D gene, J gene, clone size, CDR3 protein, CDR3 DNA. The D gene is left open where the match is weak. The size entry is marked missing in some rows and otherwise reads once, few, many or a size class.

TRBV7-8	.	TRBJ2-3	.	CASSLFELTQYF	TGTGCCAGCAGCTTATTTGAGCTCACGCAGTATTTT
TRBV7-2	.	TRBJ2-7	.	CASSSPGGYEQYF	TGTGCCAGCAGCTCCCCTGGGGGGTACGAGCAGTACTTC
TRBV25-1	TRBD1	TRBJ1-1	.	CASSEPTGKNTEAFF	TGTGCCAGCAGTGAACCGACAGGGAAGAACACTGAAGCTTTCTTT
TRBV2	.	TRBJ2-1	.	CASRPNYNEQFF	TGTGCCAGCAGACCAAACTACAATGAGCAGTTCTTC
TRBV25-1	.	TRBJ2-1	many	CASTVPGGYNEQFF	TGTGCCAGCACCGTCCCAGGAGGGTACAATGAGCAGTTCTTC
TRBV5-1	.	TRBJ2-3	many	CASSLGGRLTDTQYF	TGCGCCAGCAGCTTGGGAGGCAGGTTGACAGATACGCAGTATTTT
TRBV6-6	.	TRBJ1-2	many	CASKAGNYGYTF	TGTGCCAGCAAGGCAGGGAACTATGGCTACACCTTC
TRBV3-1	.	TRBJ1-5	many	CASSQERQGHQHF	TGTGCCAGCAGCCAAGAACGTCAGGGGCACCAGCATTTT
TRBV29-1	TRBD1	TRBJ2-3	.	CSAAVLDRGFTDTQYF	TGCAGCGCAGCAGTCTTAGACAGGGGGTTCACAGATACGCAGTATTTT
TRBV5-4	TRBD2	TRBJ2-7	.	CASSMELAGVFVYEQYF	TGTGCCAGCAGCATGGAACTAGCGGGAGTATTTGTCTACGAGCAGTACTTC
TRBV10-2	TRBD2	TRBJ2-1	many	CASSENSASGVNNEQFF	TGCGCCAGCAGTGAAAACTCAGCTAGCGGGGTAAACAATGAGCAGTTCTTC
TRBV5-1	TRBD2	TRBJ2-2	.	CASSRTSGGLNTRELFF	TGTGCCAGCAGCAGGACTAGCGGGGGGCTAAACACCAGGGAGCTGTTTTTT
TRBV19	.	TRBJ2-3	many	CASSSPVLDTQYF	TGTGCCAGTAGTTCGCCGGTTTTAGATACGCAGTATTTT
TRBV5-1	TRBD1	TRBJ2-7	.	CASSQYGTGGFDEQYF	TGCGCCAGCAGCCAGTACGGGACAGGGGGCTTCGACGAGCAGTACTTC
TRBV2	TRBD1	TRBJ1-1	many	CASSATTGGGRNTEAFF	TGTGCCAGCAGTGCAACGACAGGGGGCGGGAGGAACACTGAAGCTTTCTTT
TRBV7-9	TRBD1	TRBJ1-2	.	CASSLRQGGYTF	TGTGCCAGCAGCTTAAGACAGGGTGGCTACACCTTC
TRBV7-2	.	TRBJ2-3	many	CASSFGSPDTQYF	TGTGCCAGCAGTTTTGGTTCGCCAGATACGCAGTATTTT
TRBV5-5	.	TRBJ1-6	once	CASIQNGQGPLHF	TGTGCCAGCATCCAAAACGGCCAGGGGCCCCTTCACTTT
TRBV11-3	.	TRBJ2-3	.	CASAEGDNPDTQYF	TGTGCCAGCGCCGAGGGGGACAACCCGGATACGCAGTATTTT
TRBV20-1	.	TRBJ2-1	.	CSAPLSGAGYNEQFF	TGCAGTGCCCCCCTTTCTGGAGCGGGCTACAATGAGCAGTTCTTC
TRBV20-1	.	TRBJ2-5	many	CSARALMGGGETQYF	TGCAGTGCTAGGGCTCTTATGGGGGGCGGGGAGACCCAGTACTTC
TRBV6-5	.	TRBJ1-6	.	CASNPGRLEYEQGIKPPLHF	TGTGCCAGCAATCCAGGACGGCTGGAGTACGAGCAGGGGATCAAGCCACCCCTCCACTTT
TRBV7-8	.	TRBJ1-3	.	CASSLQTAISGNTIYF	TGTGCCAGCAGCTTACAGACAGCGATTTCTGGAAACACCATATATTTT
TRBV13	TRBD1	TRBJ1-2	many	CASSGPETGRGYGYTF	TGTGCCAGCAGCGGTCCTGAGACAGGGAGAGGCTATGGCTACACCTTC
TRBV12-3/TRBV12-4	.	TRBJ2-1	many	CASSFGGSMDNEQFF	TGTGCCAGCAGTTTTGGGGGATCAATGGACAATGAGCAGTTCTTC
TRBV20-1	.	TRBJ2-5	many	CSARRADAAQETQYF	TGCAGTGCTAGAAGGGCCGATGCGGCTCAAGAGACCCAGTACTTC
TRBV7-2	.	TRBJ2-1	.	CASSSAGTDTQFF	TGTGCCAGCAGCTCCGCAGGCACAGATACGCAGTTCTTC
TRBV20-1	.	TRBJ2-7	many	CSARDPGRLEQYF	TGCAGTGCTAGAGACCCCGGACGTCTCGAGCAGTACTTC
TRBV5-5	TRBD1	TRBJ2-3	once	CAIRATGDDTQYF	TGTGCCATCAGGGCGACAGGGGATGATACGCAGTATTTT
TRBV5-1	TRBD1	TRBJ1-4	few	CASSLEPGTGHEKLLF	TGCGCCAGCAGCTTGGAACCCGGGACAGGTCATGAAAAACTGCTTTTT
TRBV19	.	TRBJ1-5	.	CASSTPGRQPQHF	TGTGCCAGTAGTACCCCCGGGCGGCAGCCCCAGCATTTT
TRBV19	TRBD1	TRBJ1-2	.	CASSIQGDYGYTF	TGTGCCAGTAGTATACAGGGGGACTATGGCTACACCTTC
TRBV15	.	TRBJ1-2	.	CATSRPRTLNGYTF	TGTGCCACCAGCAGACCGAGGACCCTAAATGGCTACACCTTC
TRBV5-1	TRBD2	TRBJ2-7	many	CASSLIPAGEYSYEQYF	TGCGCCAGCAGCTTGATCCCAGCGGGGGAGTACTCCTACGAGCAGTACTTC
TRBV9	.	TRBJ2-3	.	CASSENFWTADTQYF	TGTGCCAGCAGCGAAAACTTCTGGACAGCAGATACGCAGTATTTT
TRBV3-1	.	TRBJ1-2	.	CASSTGTLGAYGYTF	TGTGCCAGCAGCACCGGGACGTTGGGGGCTTATGGCTACACCTTC
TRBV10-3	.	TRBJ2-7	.	CAIRGRNEQYF	TGTGCCATCAGGGGACGAAACGAGCAGTACTTC
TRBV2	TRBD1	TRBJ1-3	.	CASSLQGVEGNTIYF	TGTGCCAGCAGTCTACAGGGGGTCGAGGGAAACACCATATATTTT
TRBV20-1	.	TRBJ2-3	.	CCASGTTKRETDTQYF	TGCTGTGCTAGTGGGACCACCAAGAGAGAAACAGATACGCAGTATTTT
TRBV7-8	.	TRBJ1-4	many	CASRRGRANEKLFF	TGTGCCAGCAGACGGGGGAGAGCTAATGAAAAACTGTTTTTT
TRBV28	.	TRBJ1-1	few	CASRGGGDRTEAFF	TGTGCCAGCAGAGGGGGGGGGGATCGGACTGAAGCTTTCTTT
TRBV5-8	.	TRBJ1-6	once	CASSLVYDLWRSPLHF	TGTGCCAGCAGCTTGGTTTACGACCTTTGGCGATCACCCCTCCACTTT
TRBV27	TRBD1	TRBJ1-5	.	CASRMTGGNQPQHF	TGTGCCAGCAGGATGACAGGGGGCAATCAGCCCCAGCATTTT
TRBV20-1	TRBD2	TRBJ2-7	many	CSAAGLAGGEQYF	TGCAGTGCTGCGGGACTAGCGGGGGGCGAGCAGTACTTC
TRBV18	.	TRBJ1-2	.	CASSLPLLGYAF	TGTGCCAGCTCACTTCCGCTTCTGGGCTACGCCTTC
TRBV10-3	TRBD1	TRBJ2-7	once	CAIDQHGQGVSEQYF	TGTGCCATCGATCAGCATGGGCAGGGGGTAAGCGAGCAGTACTTC
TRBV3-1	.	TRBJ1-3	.	CASSQGIVGSGNTIYF	TGTGCCAGCAGCCAAGGTATCGTTGGCTCTGGAAACACCATATATTTT
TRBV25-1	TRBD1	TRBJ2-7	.	CASTRGRGFEQYF	TGTGCCAGCACCCGAGGCAGGGGGTTCGAGCAGTACTTC
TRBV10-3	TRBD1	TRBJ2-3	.	CAIKGAGSTDTQYF	TGTGCCATCAAGGGGGCAGGTTCCACAGATACGCAGTATTTT
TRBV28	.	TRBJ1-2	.	CASSSTGAINYGYTF	TGTGCCAGCAGTTCTACCGGGGCAATTAACTATGGCTACACCTTC
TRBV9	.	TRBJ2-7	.	CASSVDYSYEQYF	TGTGCCAGCAGCGTAGACTACTCCTACGAGCAGTACTTC
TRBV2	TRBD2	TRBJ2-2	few	CASRTLAGGTGELFF	TGTGCCAGCAGAACACTAGCGGGGGGTACCGGGGAGCTGTTTTTT
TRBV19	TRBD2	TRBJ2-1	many	CASSGGLAGEQFF	TGTGCCAGTAGTGGTGGACTAGCAGGTGAGCAGTTCTTC
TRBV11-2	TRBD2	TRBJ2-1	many	CASSNSGPSGGGEQFF	TGTGCCAGCAGCAACAGTGGTCCTAGCGGGGGGGGTGAGCAGTTCTTC
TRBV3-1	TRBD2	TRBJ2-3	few	CASSRTSGGSTDTQYF	TGTGCCAGCAGCCGGACTAGCGGGGGGAGCACAGATACGCAGTATTTT
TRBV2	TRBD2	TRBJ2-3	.	CASSVFSGGADTQYF	TGTGCCAGCAGTGTGTTTAGCGGGGGGGCAGATACGCAGTATTTT
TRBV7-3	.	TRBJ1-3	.	CASSPDSSGNTIYF	TGTGCCAGCAGCCCAGACAGCTCTGGAAACACCATATATTTT